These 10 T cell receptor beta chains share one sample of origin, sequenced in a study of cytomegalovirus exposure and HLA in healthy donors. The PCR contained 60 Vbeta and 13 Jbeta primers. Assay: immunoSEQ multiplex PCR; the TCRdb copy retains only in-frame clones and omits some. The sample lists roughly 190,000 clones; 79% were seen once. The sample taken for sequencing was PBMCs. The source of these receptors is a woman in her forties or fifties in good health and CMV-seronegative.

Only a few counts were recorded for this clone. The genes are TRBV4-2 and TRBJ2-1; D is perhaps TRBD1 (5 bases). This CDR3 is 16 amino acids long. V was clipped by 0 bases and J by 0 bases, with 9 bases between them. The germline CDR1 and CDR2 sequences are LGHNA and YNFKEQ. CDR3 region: CASSQEGTGSYNEQFF. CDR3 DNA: TGTGCCAGCAGCCAAGAAGGAACAGGCTCCTACAATGAGCAGTTCTTC.

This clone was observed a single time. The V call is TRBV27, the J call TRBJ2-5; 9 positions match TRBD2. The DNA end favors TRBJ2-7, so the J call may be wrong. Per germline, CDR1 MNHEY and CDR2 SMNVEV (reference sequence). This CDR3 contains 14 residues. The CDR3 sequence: CASSRGRATYEQYF. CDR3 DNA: TGTGCCAGCAGTCGCGGGAGGGCCACCTACGAGCAGTACTTC.

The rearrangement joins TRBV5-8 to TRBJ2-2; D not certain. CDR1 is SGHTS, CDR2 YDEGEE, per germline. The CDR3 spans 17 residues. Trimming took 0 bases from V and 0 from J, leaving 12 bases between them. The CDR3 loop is CASSLAPSTANTGELFF. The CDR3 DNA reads TGTGCCAGCAGCTTGGCCCCCTCCACAGCGAACACCGGGGAGCTGTTTTTT.

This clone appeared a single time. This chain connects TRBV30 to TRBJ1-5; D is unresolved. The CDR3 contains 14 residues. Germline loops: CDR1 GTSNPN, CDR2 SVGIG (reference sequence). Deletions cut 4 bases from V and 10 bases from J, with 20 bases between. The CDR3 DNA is TGTGCCTGGACCGAAACCGGCAGGCCTGGTCCCCAGCATTTT. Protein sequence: CAWTETGRPGPQHF.

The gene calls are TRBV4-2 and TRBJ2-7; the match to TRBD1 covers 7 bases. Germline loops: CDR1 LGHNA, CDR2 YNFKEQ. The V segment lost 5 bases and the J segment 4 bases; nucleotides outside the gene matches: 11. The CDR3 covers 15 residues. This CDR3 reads CASSSVGTGVYEQYF. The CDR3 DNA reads TGTGCCAGCAGCTCGGTGGGTACAGGGGTGTACGAGCAGTACTTC.

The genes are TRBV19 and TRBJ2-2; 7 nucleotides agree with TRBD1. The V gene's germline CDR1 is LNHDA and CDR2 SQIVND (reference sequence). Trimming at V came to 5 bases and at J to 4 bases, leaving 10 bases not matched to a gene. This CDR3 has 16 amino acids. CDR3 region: CASSPRQGLSTGELFF. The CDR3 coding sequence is TGTGCCAGTAGTCCACGACAGGGTTTGAGCACCGGGGAGCTGTTTTTT.

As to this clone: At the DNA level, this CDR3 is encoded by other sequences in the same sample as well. The CDR3 DNA reads as TGTGCCAGCAGTGAGAGAAACGAGCAGTACTTC. Its translation is CASSERNEQYF. The rearrangement uses TRBV2 and TRBJ2-7; D not certain. Trimming shortened V by 3 bases and J by 5 bases, and 5 bases separated the two germline ends. This CDR3 is built from 11 residues. Germline-derived CDR1 and CDR2 are SNHLY and FYNNEI.

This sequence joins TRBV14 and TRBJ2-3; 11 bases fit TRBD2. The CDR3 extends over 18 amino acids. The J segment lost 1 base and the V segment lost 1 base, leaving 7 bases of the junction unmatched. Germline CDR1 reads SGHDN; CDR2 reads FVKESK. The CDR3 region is CASSQGRTSGSRTDTQYF. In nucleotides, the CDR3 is TGTGCCAGCAGCCAAGGGCGGACTAGCGGGTCCCGCACAGATACGCAGTATTTT.

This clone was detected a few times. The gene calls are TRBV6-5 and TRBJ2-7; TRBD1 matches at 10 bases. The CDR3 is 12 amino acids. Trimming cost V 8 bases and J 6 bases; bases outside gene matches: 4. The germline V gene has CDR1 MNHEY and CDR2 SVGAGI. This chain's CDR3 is CASFDRGREQYF. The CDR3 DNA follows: TGTGCCAGCTTCGACAGGGGGCGCGAGCAGTACTTC.

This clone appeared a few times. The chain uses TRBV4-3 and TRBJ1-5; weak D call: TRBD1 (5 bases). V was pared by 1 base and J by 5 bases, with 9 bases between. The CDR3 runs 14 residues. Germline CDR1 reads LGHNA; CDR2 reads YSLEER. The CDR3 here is CASSQVAGDQPQHF. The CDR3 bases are TGCGCCAGCAGCCAAGTAGCGGGGGATCAGCCCCAGCATTTT.